These T cell receptor beta chains were read from a single sample in a study of graft-versus-host responses after intestinal transplantation. The data were produced by immunoSEQ multiplex PCR, yet TCRdb's version contains in-frame clones alone and is incomplete. The sample records over 80,000 clones, roughly 86% being singletons. The sample here was PBMCs, taken 255 days after intestinal transplant. All receptors come from a human patient who received an intestinal transplant, so some T cells may come from the graft donor. Both conserved end residues are part of each CDR3.

14	TRBV29-1	TRBJ2-3	CSVGTSGTGDTQYF
17	TRBV5-5	TRBJ1-6	CASSRDRGIPNNSPLHF
16	TRBV6-6	TRBJ1-5	CASSYPRARINQPQHF
15	TRBV5-6	TRBJ2-1	CASSLAGMGNNEQFF
14	TRBV28	TRBJ1-5	CASALYRDNQPQHF
13	TRBV11-2	TRBJ2-4	CASSLEGQGLQYF
16	TRBV28	TRBJ1-2	CASSFRTWGQKGGYTF
17	TRBV6-1	TRBJ1-5	CASSERGSSDSNQPQHF
13	TRBV29-1	TRBJ1-1	CSIRQVAGTEAFF
14	TRBV7-9	TRBJ1-6	CASSLAGGNSPLHF
15	TRBV1	TRBJ2-5	CTSSQRTSQGFTQYF
16	TRBV19	TRBJ2-2	CASSPDVEPNTGELFF
13	TRBV12-5	TRBJ1-2	CASGPGTDYGYTF
15	TRBV9	TRBJ2-1	CASSVAGGGYNEQFF
15	TRBV6-6	TRBJ2-2	CASSYLGGWSGELFF
12	TRBV9	TRBJ1-4	CASSVQQGKLFF
12	TRBV2	TRBJ2-7	CASSETGYEQYF
15	TRBV7-8	TRBJ1-2	CASSLDTGGPSKHTF
16	TRBV10-2	TRBJ2-3	CASSDRTGGRTDTQYF
15	TRBV9	TRBJ1-1	CASSVEGGSSREAFF
15	TRBV9	TRBJ2-5	CASSVGSGGLETQYF
12	TRBV5-4	TRBJ2-5	CASSPTGETQYF
14	TRBV10-1	TRBJ2-2	CASSDSPNTGELFF
17	TRBV5-4	TRBJ2-1	CASSLVPSGVSYNEQFF
13	TRBV6-6	TRBJ1-1	CASTAGSNAEAFF
14	TRBV5-6	TRBJ1-5	CASSGPYSNQPQHF
18	TRBV30	TRBJ1-6	CAWRAGTGEASYNSPLHF
14	TRBV28	TRBJ2-1	CASSSLIPYNEQFF
14	TRBV25-1	TRBJ2-7	CASSELGQGREQYF
18	TRBV13	TRBJ2-7	CASSSTGTGVSPSYEQYF
16	TRBV7-2	TRBJ2-3	CASSSPSGRRTNTQYF
14	TRBV30	TRBJ1-4	CAWSVRRGSQKLFF
15	TRBV6-1	TRBJ1-6	CASKNDRVGNSPLHF
15	TRBV6-1	TRBJ1-1	CASSEWQEVNTEAFF
14	TRBV19	TRBJ2-1	CASSISVGYNEQFF
15	TRBV7-8	TRBJ1-1	CASSSRPTANTEAFF
13	TRBV7-9	TRBJ1-1	CASSAVQTGRAFF
15	TRBV6-1	TRBJ1-5	CASSGAGLSNQPQHF
17	TRBV2	TRBJ1-6	CASSEALPGVSGSPLHF
15	TRBV5-6	TRBJ1-1	CASSLVGNMNTEAFF